A selection of T cell receptor beta chains follows, all from one sample in a study of neurological immune-mediated disorders. TCRdb recomputed calls from the 5' RACE reads with MiXCR, one row per CDR3 protein. The sample has around 97,000 distinct CDR3 sequences; approximately 11% are singletons. What was sequenced was PBMCs. These receptors were collected from a female donor with HTLV-1-associated myelopathy (HAM/TSP). CDR3s include the opening cysteine and the closing phenylalanine or tryptophan. A D gene is named only where the DNA matches it firmly. Clone size, where shown, is once, few, many, or a class for clones that have expanded.

V gene: TRBV20-1
J gene: TRBJ2-3
D gene: TRBD2
clone size: many
CDR3 protein: CSARTSGGTDTQYF
CDR3 DNA: TGCAGTGCTAGGACTAGCGGGGGCACAGATACGCAGTATTTT

V gene: TRBV24-1
J gene: TRBJ2-3
D gene: NA
clone size: many
CDR3 protein: CATSDLGRASTDTQYF
CDR3 DNA: TGTGCCACCAGTGATTTGGGGCGAGCCAGCACAGATACGCAGTATTTT

V gene: TRBV20-1
J gene: TRBJ2-1
D gene: TRBD1
clone size: many
CDR3 protein: CSARKPGTGINEQFF
CDR3 DNA: TGCAGTGCTAGGAAACCCGGGACAGGGATCAATGAGCAGTTCTTC

V gene: TRBV5-1
J gene: TRBJ1-2
D gene: TRBD1
clone size: few
CDR3 protein: CASSRTGGNYGYTF
CDR3 DNA: TGCGCCAGCAGCCGGACAGGGGGTAACTATGGCTACACCTTC

V gene: TRBV5-1
J gene: TRBJ2-3
D gene: NA
clone size: many
CDR3 protein: CASSLSAPTDTQYF
CDR3 DNA: TGCGCCAGCAGCCTATCGGCGCCCACAGATACGCAGTATTTT

V gene: TRBV6-5
J gene: TRBJ1-6
D gene: NA
clone size: many
CDR3 protein: CASSRDPDSPLHF
CDR3 DNA: TGTGCCAGCAGCCGGGACCCTGATTCACCCCTCCACTTT

V gene: TRBV7-9
J gene: TRBJ2-2
D gene: NA
clone size: many
CDR3 protein: CASSLGGPPTGELFF
CDR3 DNA: TGTGCCAGCAGCTTAGGGGGGCCGCCCACCGGGGAGCTGTTTTTT

V gene: TRBV6-5
J gene: TRBJ1-1
D gene: NA
clone size: many
CDR3 protein: CASSYSNGGNTEAFF
CDR3 DNA: TGTGCCAGCAGTTACTCGAATGGGGGAAACACTGAAGCTTTCTTT

V gene: TRBV29-1
J gene: TRBJ1-1
D gene: NA
clone size: NA
CDR3 protein: CSVEGGLMNTEAFF
CDR3 DNA: TGCAGCGTTGAAGGGGGGCTTATGAACACTGAAGCTTTCTTT

V gene: TRBV10-3
J gene: TRBJ1-1
D gene: NA
clone size: many
CDR3 protein: CAISEPEKGTEAFF
CDR3 DNA: TGTGCCATCAGTGAACCCGAAAAAGGGACTGAAGCTTTCTTT

V gene: TRBV5-5
J gene: TRBJ2-3
D gene: NA
clone size: medium-sized
CDR3 protein: CASSLFTDTQYF
CDR3 DNA: TGTGCCAGCAGCTTGTTCACAGATACGCAGTATTTT

V gene: TRBV20-1
J gene: TRBJ2-7
D gene: NA
clone size: many
CDR3 protein: CSAPIDSYEQYF
CDR3 DNA: TGCAGTGCTCCGATCGACTCCTACGAGCAGTACTTC

V gene: TRBV7-9
J gene: TRBJ1-5
D gene: NA
clone size: many
CDR3 protein: CASSLRSAPRSQHF
CDR3 DNA: TGTGCCAGCAGCTTAAGGTCCGCCCCTCGGTCCCAGCATTTT

V gene: TRBV5-1
J gene: TRBJ2-1
D gene: TRBD2
clone size: many
CDR3 protein: CASSLLAGGPSYNEQFF
CDR3 DNA: TGCGCCAGCAGCTTACTAGCGGGGGGGCCCTCCTACAATGAGCAGTTCTTC

V gene: TRBV4-1
J gene: TRBJ2-1
D gene: NA
clone size: NA
CDR3 protein: CASSQDGYGLGSYNEQFF
CDR3 DNA: TGCGCCAGCAGCCAAGATGGGTATGGACTCGGCTCCTACAATGAGCAGTTCTTC

V gene: TRBV28
J gene: TRBJ2-7
D gene: TRBD1
clone size: few
CDR3 protein: CASNPGTGTYEQYF
CDR3 DNA: TGTGCCAGCAATCCCGGGACAGGGACCTACGAGCAGTACTTC

V gene: TRBV5-1
J gene: TRBJ2-3
D gene: NA
clone size: many
CDR3 protein: CASSLDSSDTQYF
CDR3 DNA: TGCGCCAGCAGCTTGGACAGTTCCGATACGCAGTATTTT

V gene: TRBV19
J gene: TRBJ1-2
D gene: NA
clone size: NA
CDR3 protein: CASSTTTTWYLGYTF
CDR3 DNA: TGTGCCAGTAGTACGACGACTACATGGTATCTTGGCTACACCTTC

V gene: TRBV3-1
J gene: TRBJ2-1
D gene: NA
clone size: few
CDR3 protein: CASSQDEGDEQFF
CDR3 DNA: TGTGCCAGCAGCCAAGATGAGGGGGATGAGCAGTTCTTC

V gene: TRBV5-1
J gene: TRBJ2-7
D gene: NA
clone size: many
CDR3 protein: CASSLPTVRYEQYF
CDR3 DNA: TGCGCCAGCAGCCTCCCGACGGTACGCTACGAGCAGTACTTC

V gene: TRBV5-5
J gene: TRBJ1-4
D gene: NA
clone size: many
CDR3 protein: CASSLTGRDEKLFF
CDR3 DNA: TGTGCCAGCAGCTTGACAGGGAGAGATGAAAAACTGTTTTTT

V gene: TRBV4-1
J gene: TRBJ1-6
D gene: TRBD1
clone size: many
CDR3 protein: CASSQGGGEGASSPLHF
CDR3 DNA: TGCGCCAGCAGCCAAGGAGGGGGGGAGGGGGCGAGTTCACCCCTCCACTTT

V gene: TRBV9
J gene: TRBJ2-1
D gene: TRBD2
clone size: many
CDR3 protein: CASSVSGGNYNEQFF
CDR3 DNA: TGTGCCAGCAGCGTCAGCGGGGGGAACTACAATGAGCAGTTCTTC

V gene: TRBV29-1
J gene: TRBJ1-2
D gene: NA
clone size: many
CDR3 protein: CSVVGQANYGYTF
CDR3 DNA: TGCAGCGTTGTGGGGCAGGCTAACTATGGCTACACCTTC

V gene: TRBV7-9
J gene: TRBJ1-2
D gene: NA
clone size: many
CDR3 protein: CASSPGLTTNYGYTF
CDR3 DNA: TGTGCCAGCAGCCCAGGGCTTACTACTAACTATGGCTACACCTTC

V gene: TRBV15
J gene: TRBJ2-1
D gene: TRBD2
clone size: many
CDR3 protein: CATSRNPGLADPNEQFF
CDR3 DNA: TGTGCTACCAGCAGGAACCCGGGACTAGCGGACCCCAATGAGCAGTTCTTC

V gene: TRBV5-1
J gene: TRBJ1-1
D gene: NA
clone size: many
CDR3 protein: CASSPAGAYRAAFF
CDR3 DNA: TGCGCCAGCAGCCCTGCTGGAGCTTACAGAGCAGCTTTCTTT

V gene: TRBV27
J gene: TRBJ2-7
D gene: TRBD1
clone size: many
CDR3 protein: CASSRSPTGIYEQYF
CDR3 DNA: TGTGCCAGCAGCCGAAGCCCGACAGGGATCTACGAGCAGTACTTC